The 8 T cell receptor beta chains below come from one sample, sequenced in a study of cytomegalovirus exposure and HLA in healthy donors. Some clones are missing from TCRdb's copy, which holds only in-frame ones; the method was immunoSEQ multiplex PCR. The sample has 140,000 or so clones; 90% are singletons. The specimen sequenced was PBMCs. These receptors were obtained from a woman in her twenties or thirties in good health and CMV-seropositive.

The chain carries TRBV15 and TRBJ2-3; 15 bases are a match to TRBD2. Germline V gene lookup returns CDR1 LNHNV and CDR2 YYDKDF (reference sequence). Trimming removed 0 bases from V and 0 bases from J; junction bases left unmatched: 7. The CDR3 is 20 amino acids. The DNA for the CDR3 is TGTGCCACCAGCAGAGATGCGGGACTAGCGGGGGGCACTAGCACAGATACGCAGTATTTT. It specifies CATSRDAGLAGGTSTDTQYF.

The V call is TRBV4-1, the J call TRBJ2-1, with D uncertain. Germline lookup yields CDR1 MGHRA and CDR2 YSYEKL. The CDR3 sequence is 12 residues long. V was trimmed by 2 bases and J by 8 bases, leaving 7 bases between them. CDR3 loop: CASSQPLHEQFF. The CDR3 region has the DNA TGCGCCAGCAGCCAACCACTTCATGAGCAGTTCTTC.

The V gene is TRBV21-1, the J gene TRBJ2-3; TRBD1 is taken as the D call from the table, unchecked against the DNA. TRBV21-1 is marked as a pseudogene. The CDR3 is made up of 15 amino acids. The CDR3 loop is CASTHGQGDADTQYF. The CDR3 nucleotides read TGTGCCAGCACCCACGGACAGGGGGATGCAGATACGCAGTATTTT.

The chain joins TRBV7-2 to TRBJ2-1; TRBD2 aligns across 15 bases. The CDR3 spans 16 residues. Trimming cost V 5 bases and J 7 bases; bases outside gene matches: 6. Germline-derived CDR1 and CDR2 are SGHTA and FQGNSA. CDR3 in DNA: TGTGCCAGCAGCACACCCGGGACTAGCGGGGGGAATGAGCAGTTCTTC. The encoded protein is CASSTPGTSGGNEQFF. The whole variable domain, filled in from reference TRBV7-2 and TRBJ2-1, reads GAGVSQSPSNKVTEKGKDVELRCDPISGHTALYWYRQSLGQGLEFLIYFQGNSAPDKSGLPSDRFSAERTGGSVSTLTIQRTQQEDSAVYLCASSTPGTSGGNEQFFGPGTRLTVL.

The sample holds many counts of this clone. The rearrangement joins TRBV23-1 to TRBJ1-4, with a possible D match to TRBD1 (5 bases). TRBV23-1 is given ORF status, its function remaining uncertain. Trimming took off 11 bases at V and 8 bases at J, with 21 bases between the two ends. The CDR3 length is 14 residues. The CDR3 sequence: CAGSTEFGREKLFF. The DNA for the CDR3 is TGCGCCGGTTCGACAGAGTTTGGTCGGGAAAAACTGTTTTTT.

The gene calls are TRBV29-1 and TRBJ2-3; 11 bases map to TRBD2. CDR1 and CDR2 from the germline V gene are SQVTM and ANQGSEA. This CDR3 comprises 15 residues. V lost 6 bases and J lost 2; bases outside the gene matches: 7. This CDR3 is CSVGMGLADTDTQYF. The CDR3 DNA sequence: TGCAGCGTGGGTATGGGACTAGCGGACACAGATACGCAGTATTTT.

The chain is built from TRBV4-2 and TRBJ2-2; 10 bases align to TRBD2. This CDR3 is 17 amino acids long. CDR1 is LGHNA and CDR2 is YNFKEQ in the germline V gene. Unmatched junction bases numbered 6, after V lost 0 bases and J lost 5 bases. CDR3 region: CASSQEPSGRDTGELFF. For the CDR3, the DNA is TGTGCCAGCAGCCAAGAACCTAGCGGGAGAGATACCGGGGAGCTGTTTTTT.

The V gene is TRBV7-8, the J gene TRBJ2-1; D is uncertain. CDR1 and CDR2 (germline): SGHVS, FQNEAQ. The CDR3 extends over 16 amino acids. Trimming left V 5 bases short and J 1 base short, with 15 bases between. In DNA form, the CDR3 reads TGTGCCAGCAGCCCTGACGAGTGGGCTTCCTACAATGAGCAGTTCTTC. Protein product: CASSPDEWASYNEQFF.